Below, one T cell receptor beta chain is given with its context. The specificity of this receptor is unknown. No qualities accompany the bases; no much larger clone lies one base away. TCRbeta CDR3 regions were amplified from genomic DNA using the immunoSEQ Assay, a bias-controlled multiplex PCR. The original methods were these. Within the assay, amplification of reference gene primers was used to estimate how many nucleated cells each sample contained. To quantify the absolute abundance of each unique TCRbeta CDR3 rearrangement, sequence reads were collapsed and filtered. For each sample, productive Simpson clonality was calculated by taking the square root of Simpson's diversity index across productive rearrangements. TCRdb re-hosts the immuneACCESS table, in-frame sequences only. Its copies lack some clones; in the studies checked, an unresolved V gene accounts for under half of them, and the cause for the rest is not known. V and J calls plus clone size are reproduced from that table; the DNA served to infer D and trimming. The sample table records over 200,000 clones; about nine tenths of these occur just once. The leading ten clones occupy 2.7% of the sample.

These data are taken from a study of blood T cell repertoires in COVID-19 (dated by TCRdb to the early 2020s). Describing the broader study: Collaborator samples came from the United States, Italy and Spain and covered acute and convalescent phases of COVID-19. The prospective study material was composed of cDNA or gDNA derived from T cells, B-cell-depleted T cells, or PBMCs. The dataset comprised deeply sampled blood TCRbeta repertoires from subjects exposed to, actively infected with, or recovered from COVID-19. The repertoires were released in a freely available public database intended as a resource for research on the immune response to SARS-CoV-2. The samples were drawn from the first 160 participants of the ongoing ImmuneRACE study and from under 1,500 subjects provided by 6 global collaborators. Sample metadata almost always included a de-identified subject ID, COVID-19 status, age in years and sex. HLA class I and class II types, where available, came from metadata supplied by the sample provider rather than from assay-based typing.

Trimming costs V 6 bases and J 10 bases, and their ends lie 15 bases apart. The germline V gene provides CDR1 MNHEY and CDR2 SVGAGI. CDR3 length: 12 amino acids, cysteine to phenylalanine. The read is trimmed to its CDR3 DNA, 36 bases read in frame from base 1. The collaborating institutions used their own protocols to collect whole blood in K2EDTA tubes. Collaborator samples were shipped for TCRbeta analysis as frozen whole blood, isolated PBMCs, or DNA extracted from either sample type. On the study overall, not on this receptor specifically: Clinical and demographic metadata were provided uncurated, with the amount varying by source and participant.

The rearrangement joined TRBV6-5 to TRBJ1-2, and the D gene may be TRBD1, 5 bases matching. This receptor was identified in a woman aged 60-75 years with acute or convalescent COVID-19. Sequenced: peripheral blood. The DNA sequence follows: TGTGCCAGCAGCCAACAGGCGGCAACCTACACCTTC. Its coded protein is CASSQQAATYTF.